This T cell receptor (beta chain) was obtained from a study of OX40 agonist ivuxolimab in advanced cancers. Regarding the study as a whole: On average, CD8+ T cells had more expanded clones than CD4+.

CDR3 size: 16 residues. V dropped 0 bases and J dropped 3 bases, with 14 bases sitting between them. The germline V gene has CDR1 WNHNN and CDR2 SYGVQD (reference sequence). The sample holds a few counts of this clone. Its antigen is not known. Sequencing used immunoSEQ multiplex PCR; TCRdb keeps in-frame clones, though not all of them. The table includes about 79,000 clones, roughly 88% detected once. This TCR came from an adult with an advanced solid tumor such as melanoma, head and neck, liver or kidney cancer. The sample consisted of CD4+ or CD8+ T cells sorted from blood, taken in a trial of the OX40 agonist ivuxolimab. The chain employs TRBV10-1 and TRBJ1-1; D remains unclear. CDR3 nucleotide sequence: TGCGCCAGCAGTGAGTCGACCGGGGAGGTGGACACTGAAGCTTTCTTT. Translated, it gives CASSESTGEVDTEAFF.